This T cell receptor beta chain was sequenced in a study of blood T cell repertoires in COVID-19. TCRdb's table, derived via immunoSEQ multiplex PCR, lists solely in-frame clones and lacks some. The table has roughly 62,000 clones, about nine tenths seen once. This clone has more than one count but fewer than ten. The TCR originated in a human donor with acute or convalescent COVID-19. The donor label of this sample is uncertain. The sequencing input was peripheral blood.

DNA of the CDR3: TGCGCCAGCAGCTTTCCGTACCAAGAGACCCAGTACTTC. Encoded protein: CASSFPYQETQYF. The chain uses TRBV5-1 and TRBJ2-5; D is unclear. Germline CDR1 SGHRS, CDR2 YFSETQ. CDR3 length: 13 residues. V lost 2 bases to trimming and J lost 0 bases, with 5 bases between them.